Each of the 30 T cell receptor beta chains below was sequenced from the same sample in a study of blood T cells in healthy people across ages. A sample-barcoded 5' primer and a J-beta primer mix were used in a second PCR of about 6 to 11 cycles. A single record per CDR3 protein comes from TCRdb applying MiXCR to the 5' RACE reads. The profile shows under 2 million distinct CDR3 sequences, roughly 32% of them singletons. The sequencing sample was made of blood. The receptors were sampled from a woman aged 25-40 years in good health.

This clonotype has a handful of counts. The rearrangement joins TRBV4-1 to TRBJ1-1, with no clear D. V lost 3 bases and J 6 bases, leaving 8 bases between the germline ends. This CDR3 is 12 amino acids long. Germline lookup yields CDR1 MGHRA and CDR2 YSYEKL. The CDR3 region is CASSHQRAEAFF. In nucleotides, the CDR3 is TGCGCCAGCAGCCATCAGAGGGCTGAAGCTTTCTTT.

CDR3 sequence (DNA): TGTGCCAGCAGCCGCTCTCGGGGGGTCGGCTACGAGCAGTACTTC. This translates into CASSRSRGVGYEQYF. The V call is TRBV12-3 or TRBV12-4, the J call TRBJ2-7, with 7 bases aligning to TRBD2. The V segment lost 6 bases and the J segment 3 bases; nucleotides outside the gene matches: 11. This CDR3 region has 15 residues.

The chain has TRBV4-2 and TRBJ1-2, with 12 bases that match TRBD1. The length of the CDR3 is 15 residues. J lost 7 bases, V lost 4 bases, and 7 bases had no gene match. Germline CDR1 and CDR2: LGHNA and YNFKEQ. CDR3 in DNA: TGTGCCAGCAGCCCACCGGGACAGGGGGCGCGTGGCTACACCTTC. Translating it yields CASSPPGQGARGYTF.

This chain joins TRBV6-6 and TRBJ2-5, with TRBD1 matching over 7 bases. The CDR3 sequence is 15 residues long. With 0 bases clipped from V and 0 bases from J, the junction kept 1 base outside the gene matches. The germline V gene encodes CDR1 MNHNY and CDR2 SVGAGI (reference sequence). The CDR3 DNA follows: TGTGCCAGCAGTTACTCCGACAGGGACCAAGAGACCCAGTACTTC. It encodes CASSYSDRDQETQYF.

This sequence joins TRBV5-1 and TRBJ2-1; the D gene is possibly TRBD2 (6 bases). V was pared by 4 bases and J by 2 bases, with 31 bases between. Germline lookup yields CDR1 SGHRS and CDR2 YFSETQ. This CDR3 contains 21 residues. In DNA form, the CDR3 reads TGCGCCAGCAGCCCCACCGTATGGGGGGTTTTCCCCCTACCTACCTACAATGAGCAGTTCTTC. Translation gives CASSPTVWGVFPLPTYNEQFF. The full variable domain, completed using reference TRBV5-1 and TRBJ2-1, is KAGVTQTPRYLIKTRGQQVTLSCSPISGHRSVSWYQQTPGQGLQFLFEYFSETQRNKGNFPGRFSGRQFSNSRSEMNVSTLELGDSALYLCASSPTVWGVFPLPTYNEQFFGPGTRLTVL.

This chain joins TRBV5-1 and TRBJ1-5, with D unclear. V lost 0 bases and J 1 base, leaving 23 bases between the germline ends. Germline-derived CDR1 and CDR2 are SGHRS and YFSETQ. There are 20 residues in the CDR3. Here the CDR3 reads CASSLASPSPRPRSNQPQHF. The CDR3 DNA reads TGCGCCAGCAGCTTGGCCAGCCCCTCACCCAGACCGAGAAGCAATCAGCCCCAGCATTTT.

This clonotype was found a few times. The chain joins TRBV29-1 to TRBJ1-1; TRBD1 is a possible D gene (5 bases). V lost 5 bases and J 4 bases, leaving 11 bases between the germline ends. The CDR3 contains 12 residues. Germline CDR1 SQVTM, CDR2 ANQGSEA. In nucleotides, the CDR3 is TGCAGCGTTAAGGGTGGGACCACTGAAGCTTTCTTT. Amino acid sequence: CSVKGGTTEAFF.

The V and J genes are TRBV9 and TRBJ1-4, with 9 bases lining up with TRBD1. CDR1 and CDR2 from the germline V gene are SGDLS and YYNGEE. This CDR3 spans 16 amino acids. Trimming cost V 0 bases and J 7 bases; bases outside gene matches: 7. The DNA of the CDR3 is TGTGCCAGCAGCGTAGAGGGACAGGGAATTGGTGAAAAACTGTTTTTT. It specifies CASSVEGQGIGEKLFF.

This clonotype was picked up many times. The rearrangement links TRBV12-3 or TRBV12-4 to TRBJ2-7; D not certain. Between the trimmed V and J ends, which lost 6 bases and 5 bases, there was a span of 14 bases. This CDR3 contains 13 residues. CDR3 bases: TGTGCCAGCAGCCCTCGCAGGTCCCACGAGCAGTACTTC. This codes for CASSPRRSHEQYF.

The V and J genes are TRBV28 and TRBJ2-4; possible D gene TRBD2, 7 bases. The last part of the DNA fits TRBJ2-7 better; the J call may be wrong. CDR1 is MDHEN, CDR2 SYDVKM, per germline. The CDR3 runs to 15 residues. In nucleotides, the CDR3 is TGTGCCAGCAGTCCCAAAGGGGGGAGGGTCTTCGAGCAGTACTTC. Translating gives CASSPKGGRVFEQYF.

The table lists this clonotype with a few counts. The CDR3 is CASSQDQLGWDREGNQPQHF. CDR3 DNA sequence: TGCGCCAGCAGCCAAGATCAATTGGGGTGGGACAGGGAAGGCAATCAGCCCCAGCATTTT. The chain recombines TRBV4-1 with TRBJ1-5; 9 bases are a match to TRBD1. Germline V gene data show CDR1 as MGHRA and CDR2 as YSYEKL. The J segment lost 2 bases and the V segment lost 0 bases, leaving 14 bases of the junction unmatched. The CDR3 covers 20 residues.

At least ten counts were recorded for this clonotype. The chain carries TRBV5-1 and TRBJ2-4; D remains unclear. This CDR3 comprises 13 residues. The V gene lost 4 bases and the J gene lost 7 bases, with 12 bases spanning the gap. Germline values: CDR1 SGHRS, CDR2 YFSETQ. The CDR3, as DNA: TGCGCCAGCAGCCCGAGCAGACGGAACATTCAGTACTTC. It translates to CASSPSRRNIQYF.

CDR3 loop: CSAKEGSNYGYTF. The DNA of the CDR3 is TGCAGTGCTAAAGAGGGCAGTAACTATGGCTACACCTTC. The chain combines TRBV20-1 with TRBJ1-2; no definite D call. The V end was cut by 4 bases, the J end by 1 base, with 10 bases between. The CDR3 runs 13 residues. From germline, CDR1 is DFQATT and CDR2 SNEGSKA (reference sequence).

The chain couples TRBV4-2 to TRBJ2-3, with D tentatively TRBD2 (5 bases). CDR3 size: 16 residues. V was shortened by 5 bases and J by 2 bases, with 17 bases between the two germline ends. Per the germline V gene, CDR1 is LGHNA and CDR2 is YNFKEQ. This chain's CDR3 is CASSEANEGTTDTQYF. DNA of the CDR3: TGTGCCAGCAGCGAAGCTAACGAGGGAACCACAGATACGCAGTATTTT.

In DNA form, the CDR3 reads TGTGCCAGCACTAAGTACCCCGAGCAGTACTTC. The encoded protein is CASTKYPEQYF. The rearrangement uses TRBV28 and TRBJ2-7, with D unclear. V gave up 7 bases and J gave up 6 bases, with 10 bases separating them. The germline V gene has CDR1 MDHEN and CDR2 SYDVKM. The CDR3 runs to 11 residues.

Concerning this clonotype: A read error may produce the germline difference seen at one junction end. The CDR3 DNA is TGTGCCAGCAGACAAGGCGGATCAGGCTATGGCTACACCTTC. Protein: CASRQGGSGYGYTF. The rearrangement uses TRBV3-1 and TRBJ1-2; no clear D. Germline V CDR1 and CDR2: LGHDT, YNNKEL (reference sequence). The CDR3 is 14 amino acids. Combining the CDR3 with reference TRBV3-1 and TRBJ1-2 gives the whole variable domain DTAVSQTPKYLVTQMGNDKSIKCEQNLGHDTMYWYKQDSKKFLKIMFSYNNKELIINETVPNRFSPKSPDKAHLNLHINSLELGDSAVYFCASRQGGSGYGYTFGSGTRLTVV.

This clonotype occurred a few times. This sequence joins TRBV19 and TRBJ2-7; TRBD2 matches at 7 bases. V trimming: 2 bases; J trimming: 5 bases; junction bases outside the gene matches: 6. Germline loops: CDR1 LNHDA, CDR2 SQIVND (reference sequence). The CDR3 has 14 residues. The CDR3 coding sequence is TGTGCCAGTAGTATACTGGCGGGGGACCACGAGCAGTACTTC. It specifies CASSILAGDHEQYF.

The chain employs TRBV3-1 and TRBJ1-4, with D perhaps TRBD1 (5 bases). The CDR3 has 13 amino acids. The V gene lost 4 bases and the J gene lost 8 bases, with 11 bases spanning the gap. The germline gives CDR1 LGHDT, CDR2 YNNKEL (reference sequence). CDR3 protein: CASSRYGGEKLFF. As DNA, the CDR3 is TGTGCCAGCAGCCGCTACGGGGGGGAAAAACTGTTTTTT.

The genes are TRBV5-5 and TRBJ2-3; a weak D match, TRBD2 (6 bases). The CDR3 runs 16 residues. V shed 0 bases and J shed 10 bases, with 21 bases lying between them. Germline lookup yields CDR1 SGHKS and CDR2 YYEKEE (reference sequence). The CDR3 DNA is TGTGCCAGCAGCTTGGTAGGCGGGACGGCCCAAGTTCCGCAGTATTTT. Protein: CASSLVGGTAQVPQYF.

V usage is TRBV7-2 and J usage is TRBJ1-6; D not certain. The CDR3 sequence is 14 residues long. V shed 2 bases and J shed 4 bases, with 6 bases lying between them. CDR1 SGHTA and CDR2 FQGNSA come from the germline V gene. The CDR3 region is CASSLQEYNSPLHF. The CDR3 coding sequence is TGTGCCAGCAGCTTACAAGAATATAATTCACCCCTCCACTTT. Full variable domain (rest looked up from reference TRBV7-2 and TRBJ1-6): GAGVSQSPSNKVTEKGKDVELRCDPISGHTALYWYRQSLGQGLEFLIYFQGNSAPDKSGLPSDRFSAERTGGSVSTLTIQRTQQEDSAVYLCASSLQEYNSPLHFGNGTRLTVT.

The V call is TRBV5-1, the J call TRBJ2-7; TRBD1 might be the D (5 bases). The CDR3 has 15 residues. Trimming removed 0 bases at V and 0 bases at J, with 10 bases between. Germline lookup yields CDR1 SGHRS and CDR2 YFSETQ. Written as DNA, the CDR3 is TGCGCCAGCAGCTTGGTCAGGGCGGACTCCTACGAGCAGTACTTC. Residues: CASSLVRADSYEQYF.

The V call is TRBV2, the J call TRBJ1-6; D not certain. This CDR3 spans 17 amino acids. The germline V and J ends were trimmed by 2 bases and 4 bases, with 15 bases remaining between them. The V gene's germline CDR1 is SNHLY and CDR2 FYNNEI. In DNA, the CDR3 is TGTGCCAGCAGTGAATGGTCAACTTCGGGATATAATTCACCCCTCCACTTT. Encoded protein: CASSEWSTSGYNSPLHF.

Worth noting for this clonotype: Lacking the conserved final phenylalanine or tryptophan, this CDR3 likely reflects a read error. The gene calls are TRBV29-1 and TRBJ2-5; no clear D. Deletions cut 5 bases from V and 2 bases from J, with 3 bases between. CDR3 length: 10 residues. Germline assignment: CDR1 SQVTM and CDR2 ANQGSEA. The DNA of the CDR3 is TGCAGCGTTAGTCAAGAGACCCAGTACTGC. It specifies CSVSQETQYC.

The chain has TRBV20-1 and TRBJ2-7; the D is unclear. The germline V and J ends were trimmed by 3 bases and 4 bases, with 13 bases remaining between them. Germline V gene data show CDR1 as DFQATT and CDR2 as SNEGSKA (reference sequence). The CDR3 has 13 amino acids. DNA of the CDR3: TGCAGTGCTAGGTTGAGCAAGGGATACGAGCAGTACTTC. This sequence encodes CSARLSKGYEQYF.

This clonotype was seen only a few times. This chain joins TRBV4-1 and TRBJ1-4; perhaps TRBD1 as D (6 bases). Trimming left V 1 base short and J 0 bases short, with 12 bases between. CDR1 is MGHRA, CDR2 YSYEKL, per germline. The CDR3 length is 17 residues. CDR3 loop: CASSQVGWTATNEKLFF. For the CDR3, the DNA is TGCGCCAGCAGCCAAGTTGGATGGACAGCAACTAATGAAAAACTGTTTTTT.

A few counts support this clonotype. The chain links TRBV3-1 to TRBJ2-1; either TRBD1 or TRBD2 may fit D (6 bases each). The CDR3 spans 12 residues. Germline loops: CDR1 LGHDT, CDR2 YNNKEL (reference sequence). Trimming removed 4 bases at V and 10 bases at J, with 11 bases between. CDR3 in DNA: TGTGCCAGCAGCCCGCCGGGGGCCGAGCAGTTCTTC. Protein: CASSPPGAEQFF.

This clonotype has just a few counts. The rearrangement links TRBV27 to TRBJ2-3, with TRBD2 matching 8 bases. The CDR3 length is 15 residues. Germline CDR1 reads MNHEY; CDR2 reads SMNVEV (reference sequence). V was clipped by 4 bases and J by 2 bases; unmatched bases: 5. The CDR3 sequence: CASSYGSGNTDTQYF. The CDR3 DNA is TGTGCCAGCAGTTACGGTAGCGGGAACACAGATACGCAGTATTTT.

The chain couples TRBV12-3 or TRBV12-4 to TRBJ2-1; TRBD2 is a possible D gene (5 bases). V was clipped by 6 bases and J by 2 bases, with 17 bases between them. The CDR3 loop spans 16 amino acids. The CDR3 DNA reads TGTGCCAGCAGAAACAAAAACACCGGGGCCTACAATGAGCAGTTCTTC. Its protein is CASRNKNTGAYNEQFF.

This chain uses TRBV7-2 with TRBJ2-5, with 8 bases aligning to TRBD2. This CDR3 has 15 residues. Germline CDR1 SGHTA, CDR2 FQGNSA. After removal of 5 bases from V and 0 bases from J, the junction contained 5 bases not matched to a gene. This chain's CDR3 is CASSPGTRYQETQYF. Written as DNA, the CDR3 is TGTGCCAGCAGCCCCGGGACTAGGTACCAAGAGACCCAGTACTTC.

The chain joins TRBV10-3 to TRBJ2-3; 14 bases map to TRBD2. Germline V gene lookup returns CDR1 ENHRY and CDR2 SYGVKD. This CDR3 region has 15 residues. The V segment lost 6 bases and the J segment 8 bases; nucleotides outside the gene matches: 7. The CDR3 loop reads CAIRGLAGVTGTQYF. CDR3 DNA sequence: TGTGCCATCAGGGGACTAGCGGGAGTCACGGGTACGCAGTATTTT.